This T cell receptor (beta chain) originates from a study of T cell clones after liver transplantation. Background on the study: At least one year of complete immunosuppression withdrawal without enzymes over twice normal defined tolerance.

Between the trimmed V and J ends, which lost 0 bases and 4 bases, there was a span of 5 bases. The CDR3 is 12 amino acids. CDR1 SGHNT and CDR2 YYREEE come from the germline V gene (reference sequence). Repertoires were generated with immunoSEQ multiplex PCR, while TCRdb's copy carries only in-frame clones and drops some. The sample includes around 75,000 clones, 84% of them seen just once. This clonotype originated in a human patient who received a liver transplant. Some T cells may be transferred from the graft donor. The chain is built from TRBV5-4 and TRBJ2-7; D is ambiguous. The sample in question was CD4+ T cells from blood, obtained around 48 months after liver transplant. The CDR3 spells CASSLDLYEQYF. CDR3 DNA: TGTGCCAGCAGCTTGGACCTTTACGAGCAGTACTTC.